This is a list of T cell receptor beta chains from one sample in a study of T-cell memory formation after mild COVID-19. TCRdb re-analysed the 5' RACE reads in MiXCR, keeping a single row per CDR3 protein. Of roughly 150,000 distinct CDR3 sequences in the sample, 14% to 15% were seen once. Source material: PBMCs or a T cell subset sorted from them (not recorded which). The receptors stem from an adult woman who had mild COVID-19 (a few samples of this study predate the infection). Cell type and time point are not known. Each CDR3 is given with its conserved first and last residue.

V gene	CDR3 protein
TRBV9	CASSVGGTGHALGF
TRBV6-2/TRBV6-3	CASSYSRSGGSSYEQYF
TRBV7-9	CASSLVGLAEEQYF
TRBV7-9	CASSLAGAKNEQFF
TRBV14	CASSQRSIPPYEQYF
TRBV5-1	CASSLGFGQGVYEQYF
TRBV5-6	CASSSEAAGAYEQYF
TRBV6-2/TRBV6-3	CASTTSPRGQSYGYTF
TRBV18	CASSPPDRGIYEQYF
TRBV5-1	CASSLDPGSGNYEQYF
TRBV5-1	CASTGQGVIGYNEQFF
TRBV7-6	CASSQTSRGSQETQYF
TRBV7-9	CASSLDQATGELFF
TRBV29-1	CSPWALNEQFF